The next 19 T cell receptor beta chains were all read from a single sample in a study of T cells in Graves' hyperthyroidism and ophthalmopathy. Template material for amplifying TCR beta CDR3 regions consisted of RNA transcripts. Using the HTBI primer set, a first-round RT-PCR was run on the TCR CDR3. TCRdb used MiXCR to reprocess the multiplex PCR reads, holding one entry per CDR3 protein. This table holds approximately 220,000 distinct CDR3 sequences, around 18% found once. Material for sequencing was blood. These receptors were obtained from a man between 40 and 49 years old with Graves' hyperthyroidism.

This clonotype was counted between two and nine times. The chain is built from TRBV19 and TRBJ2-1; 10 bases map to TRBD2. Per the germline V gene, CDR1 is LNHDA and CDR2 is SQIVND (reference sequence). V was pared by 3 bases and J by 9 bases, with 5 bases of the junction left unmatched. The CDR3 runs 14 residues. CDR3 in amino acids: CASSIQRGGVEQFF. The DNA for the CDR3 is TGTGCCAGTAGTATTCAGCGGGGGGGCGTTGAGCAGTTCTTC. The full variable domain, rest sourced from reference TRBV19 and TRBJ2-1, is DGGITQSPKYLFRKEGQNVTLSCEQNLNHDAMYWYRQDPGQGLRLIYYSQIVNDFQKGDIAEGYSVSREKKESFPLTVTSAQKNPTAFYLCASSIQRGGVEQFFGPGTRLTVL.

The chain employs TRBV10-3 and TRBJ1-2; D is undetermined. Germline values: CDR1 ENHRY, CDR2 SYGVKD. The CDR3 has 15 amino acids. With 7 bases removed from V and 6 bases from J, the gap between germline ends came to 21 bases. CDR3 amino acids: CAINDDNGPRNGYTF. CDR3 DNA: TGTGCCATCAATGATGATAATGGACCCCGGAATGGCTACACCTTC.

V and J are TRBV18 and TRBJ2-2, with 7 bases matching TRBD1. The V and J ends lost 10 bases and 0 bases, in that order; junction bases with no gene match: 8. The CDR3 is made up of 15 amino acids. CDR1 and CDR2 (germline): KGHSH, LQKENI. Written as DNA, the CDR3 is TGTGCCAACTCTCGCGACAGGGCGAACACCGGGGAGCTGTTTTTT. It specifies CANSRDRANTGELFF.

This clonotype occurred a few times. The chain uses TRBV6-2 or TRBV6-3 and TRBJ1-1, with D possibly matching TRBD1 (6 bases). Trimming cost V 0 bases and J 10 bases, with 15 bases left between them. Germline V gives CDR1 MNHEY, CDR2 SVGEGT. The CDR3 runs 14 residues. CDR3 nucleotide sequence: TGTGCCAGCAGTTACTCGAGGTCCAGGGGTGGAGCTTTCTTT. Translation: CASSYSRSRGGAFF.

This clonotype was seen many times. The V call is TRBV20-1, the J call TRBJ1-5; D is possibly TRBD1 (5 bases). V was pared by 6 bases and J by 3 bases, with 12 bases between. There are 13 residues in the CDR3. Germline values: CDR1 DFQATT, CDR2 SNEGSKA (reference sequence). CDR3 amino acids: CSAQGALNQPQHF. As DNA, the CDR3 is TGCAGTGCCCAGGGTGCCCTCAATCAGCCCCAGCATTTT.

This clonotype was seen repeatedly, ten times or more. The rearrangement links TRBV28 to TRBJ1-5; D call uncertain. In germline, CDR1 is MDHEN, CDR2 SYDVKM. The CDR3 has 17 residues. Trimming cost V 5 bases and J 0 bases, with 17 bases left between them. This CDR3 is CASSPRGLANSNQPQHF. The CDR3 nucleotides read TGTGCCAGCAGTCCTCGTGGGCTTGCAAATAGCAATCAGCCCCAGCATTTT.

This clonotype was recorded many times. The genes are TRBV3-1 and TRBJ2-7; the D gene is possibly TRBD2 (6 bases). The CDR3 sequence is 13 residues long. Trimming pared 1 base from V and 7 bases from J, leaving 11 bases between. CDR1 is LGHDT and CDR2 is YNNKEL in the germline V gene (reference sequence). DNA of the CDR3: TGTGCCAGCAGCCAAGGTAGAGGGAGGGAGCAGTACTTC. This codes for CASSQGRGREQYF.

The sample holds a few counts of this clonotype. A clone one base away is much larger, so this may be a read error. This chain links TRBV12-3 or TRBV12-4 with TRBJ1-5; D gene uncertain. The V end was cut by 10 bases, the J end by 3 bases, with 19 bases between. This CDR3 has 15 residues. CDR3 residues: CANNQRSGLNQPQHF. CDR3 coding DNA: TGTGCCAACAACCAACGGTCCGGACTCAATCAGCCCCAGCATTTT.

This clonotype has ten or more counts. The V gene is TRBV7-2, the J gene TRBJ2-4, with D perhaps matching TRBD1 or TRBD2 (5 bases each). Trimming removed 3 bases from V and 12 bases from J, with 12 bases in between. The CDR3 loop spans 12 amino acids. Germline-derived CDR1 and CDR2 are SGHTA and FQGNSA. In DNA, the CDR3 is TGTGCCAGCAGCTTCGGGACGTCGGGTCAGTACTTC. It codes for CASSFGTSGQYF.

In its sample, this clonotype was seen many times. The chain combines TRBV5-6 with TRBJ2-1, with 10 bases matching TRBD2. CDR1 is SGHDT and CDR2 is YYEEEE in the germline V gene. This CDR3 is built from 15 residues. V was pared by 0 bases and J by 8 bases, with 5 bases of the junction left unmatched. For the CDR3, the DNA is TGTGCCAGCAGCTTGGTGGCTAGCGGGGGACATGAGCAGTTCTTC. It yields the protein CASSLVASGGHEQFF.

This clonotype was seen many times. The genes are TRBV4-2 and TRBJ2-7; D remains unclear. This CDR3 has 12 amino acids. Trimming stripped 0 bases from V and 5 bases from J, with 5 bases between. Looked up from germline, CDR1 is LGHNA and CDR2 is YNFKEQ. The CDR3: CASSQDRNEQYF. CDR3 coding DNA: TGTGCCAGCAGCCAAGACAGGAACGAGCAGTACTTC.

As to this clonotype: A clone one base away is much larger, so this may be a read error. The chain has TRBV18 and TRBJ1-1, with D perhaps matching TRBD1 (5 bases). This CDR3 is built from 13 residues. CDR1 and CDR2 from the germline V gene are KGHSH and LQKENI. Written as DNA, the CDR3 is TGTGCCAGCTCACCGCAGGGAGGCACTGAAGCTTCCTTT. Amino acid sequence: CASSPQGGTEASF.

The sample holds many counts of this clonotype. The rearrangement uses TRBV13 and TRBJ2-7; 8 nucleotides align to TRBD1. Germline loops: CDR1 PRHDT, CDR2 FYEKMQ (reference sequence). CDR3 length: 14 amino acids. Trimming removed 5 bases from V and 3 bases from J; junction bases left unmatched: 6. The CDR3 DNA is TGTGCCAGCAGCAAGGACAGGGAGCTCTACGAGCAGTACTTC. It is translated as CASSKDRELYEQYF.

This clonotype was counted many times. The V call is TRBV9, the J call TRBJ2-5, with 8 nucleotides matching TRBD2. J gave up 5 bases and V 0 bases, and 9 bases lay outside the gene matches. The CDR3 runs to 16 residues. The germline gives CDR1 SGDLS, CDR2 YYNGEE. DNA of the CDR3: TGTGCCAGCAGCGTAGCCGGGGGGGCGAATGCGGAGACCCAGTACTTC. This sequence encodes CASSVAGGANAETQYF.

This clonotype was counted only a few times. The gene calls are TRBV6-2 or TRBV6-3 and TRBJ2-3, with TRBD1 matching 10 bases. V lost 10 bases, J lost 6 bases, and 10 bases stayed unmatched. The CDR3 is made up of 14 amino acids. CDR1 is MNHEY and CDR2 is SVGEGT in the germline V gene. This chain's CDR3 is CAITDRGPTDTQYF. CDR3 nucleotides: TGTGCCATCACAGACAGGGGGCCAACGGATACGCAGTATTTT.

This clonotype has a count of ten or more. The CDR3 region has the DNA TGTGCCAGCAGTTTATGGGGGGGGGACTCCTACGAGCAGTACTTC. This translates into CASSLWGGDSYEQYF. The chain carries TRBV28 and TRBJ2-7; 7 nucleotides agree with TRBD2. CDR1 and CDR2 from the germline V gene are MDHEN and SYDVKM. The CDR3 runs 15 residues. V dropped 0 bases and J dropped 0; count of bases not matched to a gene: 2.

This clonotype was seen many times. The genes are TRBV6-1 and TRBJ2-5; D remains unclear. The germline V and J ends were trimmed by 6 bases and 1 base, with 9 bases remaining between them. This CDR3 is built from 13 residues. Germline CDR1 and CDR2: MNHNS and SASEGT. This CDR3 is CASSQRAQETQYF. In DNA, the CDR3 is TGTGCCAGCAGCCAACGAGCCCAAGAGACCCAGTACTTC.

This clonotype occurred a few times. CDR3 loop: CASSLTGLSTGELFF. The CDR3 region has the DNA TGTGCCAGCAGCTTAACAGGTCTCTCCACCGGGGAGCTGTTTTTT. This chain connects TRBV7-2 to TRBJ2-2; D may be TRBD1 (5 bases). The ends were cut back, 2 bases at V and 4 bases at J, with 11 bases in the middle. Germline V gene lookup returns CDR1 SGHTA and CDR2 FQGNSA. The CDR3 runs 15 residues.

The table lists this clonotype with many counts. The V gene is TRBV20-1, the J gene TRBJ2-5; 9 bases are a match to TRBD2. Trimming removed 3 bases from V and 7 bases from J; junction bases left unmatched: 15. The germline gives CDR1 DFQATT, CDR2 SNEGSKA (reference sequence). The CDR3 runs 16 residues. The CDR3 coding sequence is TGCAGTGCTAGGCCCCACGGCGGGGGGGCCAGGGGGACCCAGTACTTC. Its translation is CSARPHGGGARGTQYF.